The 30 T cell receptor beta chains reported below all come from one sample, sequenced in a study of T cells in Graves' hyperthyroidism and ophthalmopathy (dated by TCRdb to 2018 to 2020). Library preparation used multiplex PCR. TCRdb lists the instrument as Illumina HiSeq 2000. The TCR beta CDR3 regions were amplified from RNA transcripts. A first-round RT-PCR of the TCR CDR3 used the HTBI primer set with the Qiagen OneStep RT-PCR kit. TCRdb reworked the public reads: Q25 trimming with fastp, MiXCR clone assembly, productive beta chains retained. Identical CDR3 protein sequences are pooled into one entry, listed with their most common genes and DNA. The sample table lists some 510,000 distinct CDR3 sequences, roughly 50% of them with a count of one. The biggest ten clones account for just over 8% of the sample. The sequenced material came from peripheral blood or thyroid tissue (not recorded which). These receptors all stem from a young woman with Graves' hyperthyroidism. Donor details come from another sample of the same person, matched by shared clones.

Remarks on this clonotype: This may be a read error, as it is one base from a much larger clone. The chain is built from TRBV7-9 and TRBJ2-5; D gene unclear. This CDR3 is built from 11 residues. Germline V gene lookup returns CDR1 SEHNR and CDR2 FQNEAQ (reference sequence). V shed 4 bases and J shed 11 bases, with 11 bases lying between them. CDR3 coding DNA: TGTGCCAGCAGCTACTCTGAGGAGCAGTACTTC. This translates into CASSYSEEQYF.

The chain employs TRBV19 and TRBJ1-4; D remains ambiguous. V was shortened by 1 base and J by 1 base, with 10 bases between the two germline ends. The CDR3 sequence is 16 residues long. In germline, CDR1 is LNHDA, CDR2 SQIVND (reference sequence). The CDR3 here is CASSIALGGTNEKLFF. Written as DNA, the CDR3 is TGTGCCAGTAGTATAGCCCTAGGAGGAACTAATGAAAAACTGTTTTTT.

The chain carries TRBV20-1 and TRBJ1-5, with 8 bases matching TRBD1. Germline V CDR1 and CDR2: DFQATT, SNEGSKA (reference sequence). The CDR3 consists of 10 residues. The V gene end was trimmed by 3 bases and the J gene end by 13 bases; junction bases not matched to a gene: 2. The CDR3 sequence: CSASRGQQHF. DNA of the CDR3: TGCAGTGCTAGCAGGGGGCAACAGCATTTT.

The chain uses TRBV10-3 and TRBJ1-5, with TRBD1 as a possible D gene (6 bases). V dropped 4 bases and J dropped 4 bases, with 8 bases sitting between them. Germline assignment: CDR1 ENHRY and CDR2 SYGVKD. The CDR3 consists of 13 residues. CDR3 sequence (DNA): TGTGCCATCAGTGCTCAGGGGAATCAGCCCCAGCATTTT. The encoded protein is CAISAQGNQPQHF.

The chain is built from TRBV5-1 and TRBJ2-5, with a weak D call TRBD1 (6 bases). The CDR3 runs 15 residues. Germline assignment: CDR1 SGHRS and CDR2 YFSETQ. Trimming stripped 2 bases from V and 5 bases from J, with 16 bases between. CDR3 coding DNA: TGCGCCAGCAGCTTAGGCGCAGGGGAACCGGAGACCCAGTACTTC. It is translated as CASSLGAGEPETQYF.

This clonotype showed up many times. The V gene is TRBV7-8, the J gene TRBJ1-2; no reliable D call. Germline CDR1 SGHVS, CDR2 FQNEAQ. The CDR3 spans 16 residues. V lost 2 bases, J lost 8 bases, and 21 bases lay in between. The CDR3 sequence is CASSLPTTRLDHGYTF. CDR3 coding DNA: TGTGCCAGCAGCTTACCCACGACACGTTTGGATCACGGCTACACCTTC. Looking up the rest from reference TRBV7-8 and TRBJ1-2 gives the full variable domain: GAGVSQSPRYKVAKRGQDVALRCDPISGHVSLFWYQQALGQGPEFLTYFQNEAQLDKSGLPSDRFFAERPEGSVSTLKIQRTQQEDSAVYLCASSLPTTRLDHGYTFGSGTRLTVV.

The chain couples TRBV25-1 to TRBJ2-5; 7 nucleotides match TRBD1. V shed 5 bases and J 1 base; nucleotides not matched to a gene: 7. The CDR3 loop spans 15 amino acids. Germline V gene sequence: CDR1 MGHDK, CDR2 SYGVNS. DNA for the CDR3: TGTGCCAGCAGTTACCTCCGGGACAGCCAAGAGACCCAGTACTTC. This sequence encodes CASSYLRDSQETQYF.

The chain carries TRBV6-4 and TRBJ2-1, with no clear D. The CDR3 consists of 14 residues. V lost 2 bases to trimming and J lost 5 bases, with 10 bases between them. The germline V gene encodes CDR1 MRHNA and CDR2 SNTAGT. This CDR3 reads CASSDNHGDNEQFF. The CDR3, as DNA: TGTGCCAGCAGTGACAATCATGGGGACAATGAGCAGTTCTTC.

As regards this clonotype: The junction shows a germline mismatch at one end, possibly a read error. The CDR3 spells CASSKGKDRGNSPLHF. The DNA of the CDR3 is TGTGCCAGCAGTAAGGGGAAGGACAGGGGGAATTCACCCCTCCACTTT. This chain uses TRBV10-3 with TRBJ1-6, with 10 bases identical to TRBD1. The germline V gene has CDR1 ENHRY and CDR2 SYGVKD. This CDR3 comprises 16 residues.

Note on this clonotype: One end of the junction varies from germline; a read error may be responsible. CDR3 in amino acids: CSVSPGQGIGYEQCF. CDR3 bases: TGCAGCGTTTCCCCGGGACAGGGGATCGGGTACGAGCAGTGCTTT. This chain connects TRBV29-1 to TRBJ2-7; the match to TRBD1 covers 10 bases. Germline CDR1 is SQVTM and CDR2 is ANQGSEA. CDR3 length: 15 residues.

This CDR3 reads CASSWGSLTEAFF. The CDR3 nucleotides are TGTGCCAGCAGCTGGGGAAGTCTAACTGAAGCTTTCTTT. This chain connects TRBV7-9 to TRBJ1-1, with D unclear. Trimming took 4 bases from V and 5 from J, leaving 11 bases between them. Germline lookup yields CDR1 SEHNR and CDR2 FQNEAQ (reference sequence). The CDR3 is 13 residues long.

This chain links TRBV27 with TRBJ2-7; unclear D gene. The CDR3 is 15 residues long. With 1 base removed from V and 5 bases from J, the gap between germline ends came to 15 bases. Germline CDR1 is MNHEY and CDR2 is SMNVEV (reference sequence). DNA of the CDR3: TGTGCCAGCAGTTTATTGGCAGGTATGGCGAACGAGCAGTACTTC. This translates into CASSLLAGMANEQYF.

V and J are TRBV30 and TRBJ2-7; D gene uncertain. V was cut by 3 bases and J by 6 bases, with 18 bases left in between. The germline V gene has CDR1 GTSNPN and CDR2 SVGIG (reference sequence). This CDR3 has 14 amino acids. CDR3 loop: CAWSLNRARGEQYF. As DNA, the CDR3 is TGTGCCTGGAGCTTAAACCGGGCCCGAGGCGAGCAGTACTTC.

This clonotype was picked up many times. V and J are TRBV12-3 or TRBV12-4 and TRBJ1-2; TRBD1 aligns across 9 bases. This CDR3 is built from 13 residues. Germline trimming cut 5 bases from V and 4 bases from J; bases unmatched to any gene: 2. Written as DNA, the CDR3 is TGTGCCAGCAGTCGGACAGGGGTCTATGGCTACACCTTC. This translates into CASSRTGVYGYTF.

At least ten counts were recorded for this clonotype. The chain couples TRBV2 to TRBJ1-2, with D possibly being TRBD1 (5 bases). Germline assignment: CDR1 SNHLY and CDR2 FYNNEI. V lost 3 bases and J lost 7, with 9 bases in between. The CDR3 is 12 amino acids. The CDR3 DNA follows: TGTGCCAGCAGTGAGGGGGGGAGTGGCTACACCTTC. Translated: CASSEGGSGYTF. Full variable domain (rest looked up from reference TRBV2 and TRBJ1-2): EPEVTQTPSHQVTQMGQEVILRCVPISNHLYFYWYRQILGQKVEFLVSFYNNEISEKSEIFDDQFSVERPDGSNFTLKIRSTKLEDSAMYFCASSEGGSGYTFGSGTRLTVV.

This clonotype was observed many times. The chain employs TRBV2 and TRBJ1-1; no firm D call. This CDR3 is 12 amino acids long. Germline V gives CDR1 SNHLY, CDR2 FYNNEI. The V end was cut by 6 bases, the J end by 5 bases, with 10 bases between. CDR3 amino acids: CASRRSGTEAFF. The CDR3 nucleotides read TGTGCCAGCAGAAGGAGCGGGACTGAAGCTTTCTTT.

This sequence joins TRBV2 and TRBJ1-5; D not certain. The ends were cut back, 6 bases at V and 7 bases at J, with 13 bases in the middle. Germline V gene sequence: CDR1 SNHLY, CDR2 FYNNEI. This CDR3 is built from 13 residues. The CDR3: CASRDQLGQPQHF. CDR3 sequence (DNA): TGTGCCAGCAGAGATCAACTGGGGCAGCCCCAGCATTTT.

In its sample, this clonotype was seen once. V gene TRBV7-2 combines with J gene TRBJ2-7; 16 nucleotides match TRBD2. The CDR3 contains 18 residues. V lost 4 bases and J lost 2; bases outside the gene matches: 8. Germline CDR1 is SGHTA and CDR2 is FQGNSA. The CDR3 loop reads CASSSAVGTSGRAYEQYF. CDR3 nucleotide sequence: TGTGCCAGCAGCTCCGCCGTAGGGACTAGCGGGAGGGCCTACGAGCAGTACTTC.

The gene calls are TRBV10-3 and TRBJ2-7; 8 bases match TRBD2. After removal of 7 bases from V and 6 bases from J, the junction contained 8 bases not matched to a gene. The germline gives CDR1 ENHRY, CDR2 SYGVKD. The CDR3 is made up of 13 amino acids. The CDR3 DNA reads TGTGCCATCACCGAGGGACTAGATCCCGAGCAGTACTTC. Amino acid sequence: CAITEGLDPEQYF.

This clonotype occurred many times. The chain recombines TRBV15 with TRBJ2-2; no clear D gene. V gave up 0 bases and J gave up 4 bases, with 6 bases separating them. This CDR3 comprises 14 residues. CDR1 and CDR2 (germline): LNHNV, YYDKDF (reference sequence). The CDR3 spells CATSRELGTGELFF. DNA for the CDR3: TGTGCCACCAGCAGAGAACTGGGCACCGGGGAGCTGTTTTTT.

This clonotype was seen only a few times. The chain uses TRBV24-1 and TRBJ1-2, with 9 bases identical to TRBD1. V was clipped by 8 bases and J by 0 bases; unmatched bases: 9. The CDR3 has 16 amino acids. Germline CDR1 KGHDR, CDR2 SFDVKD. The CDR3 bases are TGTGCCACCAATCGGACAGGGGCCGCCGCTAACTATGGCTACACCTTC. It encodes CATNRTGAAANYGYTF.

This clonotype was observed a few times. The chain couples TRBV29-1 to TRBJ2-7; D is possibly TRBD2 (7 bases). V lost 4 bases to trimming and J lost 3 bases, with 13 bases between them. Germline V gene data show CDR1 as SQVTM and CDR2 as ANQGSEA. This CDR3 is 13 amino acids long. CDR3 amino acids: CSVVGGASYEQYF. The CDR3 region has the DNA TGCAGCGTTGTGGGGGGGGCGAGCTACGAGCAGTACTTC.

V is TRBV25-1 and J is TRBJ1-5, with a weak D call TRBD1 (5 bases). Trimming removed 6 bases from V and 4 bases from J, with 10 bases in between. Germline values: CDR1 MGHDK, CDR2 SYGVNS. The CDR3 extends over 13 amino acids. This CDR3 reads CASSDRLNQPQHF. CDR3 nucleotide sequence: TGTGCCAGCAGCGACAGACTAAATCAGCCCCAGCATTTT.

The V gene is TRBV5-1, the J gene TRBJ2-3; 7 bases are shared with TRBD2. Unmatched junction bases numbered 6, after V lost 0 bases and J lost 2 bases. The CDR3 spans 16 residues. From germline, CDR1 is SGHRS and CDR2 YFSETQ. Written as DNA, the CDR3 is TGCGCCAGCAGCTTGGTATCTAGCGGATCCACAGATACGCAGTATTTT. It is translated as CASSLVSSGSTDTQYF.

In its sample, this clonotype was seen many times. The gene calls are TRBV19 and TRBJ2-5; TRBD2 aligns across 8 bases. Germline-derived CDR1 and CDR2 are LNHDA and SQIVND (reference sequence). V trimming: 9 bases; J trimming: 7 bases; junction bases outside the gene matches: 16. There are 15 residues in the CDR3. The CDR3 DNA is TGTGCCAGCACAAACGGGGGGGCGGGTCTGGCGACCCAGTACTTC. This gives the protein CASTNGGAGLATQYF.

J is TRBJ2-5 and V is TRBV20-1; 14 positions match TRBD2. Germline CDR1 is DFQATT and CDR2 is SNEGSKA (reference sequence). The length of the CDR3 is 13 residues. The CDR3 bases are TGCAGCGGGGGACTAGCGGGAGCGGAGACCCAGTACTTC. This encodes CSGGLAGAETQYF.

In regard to this clonotype: A much bigger clone sits one base away, suggesting this may be a read error. The rearrangement joins TRBV7-2 to TRBJ1-2, with D perhaps TRBD1 (5 bases). Germline V gives CDR1 SGHTA, CDR2 FQGNSA. This CDR3 has 16 residues. V was cut by 7 bases and J by 4 bases, with 22 bases left in between. The DNA of the CDR3 is TGTGCCAGCACCAGGACGGTGGGGCAGGAGACCTATGGCTACACCTTC. Protein sequence: CASTRTVGQETYGYTF.

This clonotype was detected a few times. The J gene is TRBJ2-7, the V gene TRBV7-8, with D unresolved. Trimming took off 5 bases at V and 0 bases at J, with 11 bases between the two ends. CDR3 length: 14 residues. The V gene's germline CDR1 is SGHVS and CDR2 FQNEAQ. The CDR3 region is CASSPRSTSYEQYF. The CDR3, as DNA: TGTGCCAGCAGCCCCAGGTCTACCTCCTACGAGCAGTACTTC.

This clonotype was detected many times. The chain couples TRBV12-3 or TRBV12-4 to TRBJ1-1; the D is unclear. The CDR3 extends over 14 amino acids. Trimming left V 3 bases short and J 1 base short, with 9 bases between. CDR3 sequence reads: CASSFSSRNTEAFF. CDR3 in DNA: TGTGCCAGCAGTTTCTCCAGCAGGAACACTGAAGCTTTCTTT.

This chain links TRBV12-3 or TRBV12-4 with TRBJ2-2; D assignment may be TRBD1 or TRBD2 (5 bases each). The ends were cut back, 6 bases at V and 4 bases at J, with 21 bases in the middle. The CDR3 is 17 amino acids. The CDR3 is CASRPLWGTAVTGELFF. CDR3 sequence (DNA): TGTGCCAGCAGACCCCTATGGGGGACCGCGGTCACCGGGGAGCTGTTTTTT.